The rows below give T cell receptor beta chains drawn from one sample of a study of blood T cell repertoires in COVID-19. Sequencing was performed with immunoSEQ multiplex PCR; in TCRdb, only in-frame clones are kept and a portion is missing. The data hold around 300,000 clones, with about 88% observed a single time. The sample was PBMCs or T cells enriched from blood (not recorded which). Every receptor here comes from a woman in her forties or fifties who had recovered from COVID-19. Both conserved end residues are part of each CDR3. A D gene is named only where the DNA matches it firmly. Clone sizes are given selectively: once, few, many, or a class where the clone is expanded.

v_gene	abundance	j_gene	d_gene	CDR3aa	CDR3nt
TRBV29-1	few	TRBJ2-1	NA	CSVEAERPGDEQFF	TGCAGCGTTGAAGCGGAGCGGCCCGGCGATGAGCAGTTCTTC
TRBV24-1	NA	TRBJ1-2	NA	CATSNRQGASYGYTF	TGTGCCACCAGTAATCGGCAGGGCGCCTCCTATGGCTACACCTTC
TRBV28	NA	TRBJ1-5	NA	CASSLYRQGNQPQHF	TGTGCCAGCAGTTTATACCGCCAGGGCAATCAGCCCCAGCATTTT
TRBV3-1/TRBV3-2	NA	TRBJ1-1	TRBD1	CASSQPGTGNAEAFF	TGTGCCAGCAGCCAACCCGGGACAGGCAATGCTGAAGCTTTCTTT
TRBV5-5	NA	TRBJ2-3	TRBD1	CASSPFGQGTDTQYF	TGTGCCAGCAGCCCATTTGGACAGGGCACAGATACGCAGTATTTT
TRBV5-6	NA	TRBJ2-5	TRBD2	CASSLGTSGETQYF	TGTGCCAGCAGCCTTGGGACTAGCGGAGAGACCCAGTACTTC
TRBV28	NA	TRBJ1-1	TRBD1	CASSRPGTGNTEAFF	TGTGCCAGCAGCCGTCCCGGGACAGGAAACACTGAAGCTTTCTTT
TRBV6-1	NA	TRBJ2-3	TRBD2	CASSAQLAGVTDTQYF	TGTGCCAGCAGTGCCCAGCTAGCGGGAGTCACAGATACGCAGTATTTT
TRBV28	NA	TRBJ2-5	TRBD2	CASRGLAGGGETQYF	TGTGCCAGCAGGGGACTAGCGGGAGGTGGGGAGACCCAGTACTTC
TRBV7-9	NA	TRBJ2-7	NA	CASSLDRIVYEQYF	TGTGCCAGCAGCCTAGACAGGATCGTTTACGAGCAGTACTTC
TRBV11-2	NA	TRBJ1-5	NA	CASSLGQGGDQPQHF	TGTGCCAGCAGCTTAGGCCAGGGAGGCGATCAGCCCCAGCATTTT
TRBV3-1/TRBV3-2	NA	TRBJ1-2	NA	CASSQVTANYGYTF	TGTGCCAGCAGCCAAGTGACAGCTAACTATGGCTACACCTTC
TRBV4-2	NA	TRBJ2-7	TRBD2	CASSQESQGWASGSVNYEQYF	TGTGCCAGCAGCCAAGAGTCACAGGGGTGGGCTAGCGGGAGCGTTAACTACGAGCAGTACTTC
TRBV20-1	NA	TRBJ2-5	NA	CSARVGETQYF	TGCAGTGCTAGAGTCGGGGAGACCCAGTACTTC
TRBV6-1	few	TRBJ1-4	NA	CASSENSYYNEKLFF	TGTGCCAGCAGTGAAAACAGCTATTATAATGAAAAACTGTTTTTT
TRBV6-2/TRBV6-3	NA	TRBJ2-4	TRBD2	CASSYLRTSGNIGAKNIQYF	TGTGCCAGCAGTTACTTACGGACTAGCGGGAACATTGGGGCCAAAAACATTCAGTACTTC
TRBV28	few	TRBJ1-1	NA	CASSLQGTEAFF	TGTGCCAGCAGTTTGCAGGGGACTGAAGCTTTCTTT
TRBV5-1	NA	TRBJ1-4	NA	CASSLGAATNEKLFF	TGCGCCAGCAGCTTGGGGGCAGCAACTAATGAAAAACTGTTTTTT
TRBV6-2/TRBV6-3	NA	TRBJ2-7	TRBD2	CASSTTGRTSYEQYF	TGTGCCAGCAGCACTACCGGGAGGACCTCCTACGAGCAGTACTTC
TRBV7-3	NA	TRBJ2-5	TRBD2	CASSSGTSGRETQYF	TGTGCCAGCAGTAGCGGGACTAGCGGGAGGGAGACCCAGTACTTC
TRBV30	NA	TRBJ2-3	TRBD2	CAWGPSGGTDTQYF	TGTGCCTGGGGCCCCTCGGGAGGGACAGATACGCAGTATTTT
TRBV7-9	few	TRBJ1-1	NA	CASSLTQGNTEAFF	TGTGCCAGCAGCTTAACCCAGGGGAACACTGAAGCTTTCTTT
TRBV25-1	NA	TRBJ1-6	NA	CASSEWRQVNSPLHF	TGTGCCAGCAGTGAATGGCGACAGGTTAATTCACCCCTCCACTTT
TRBV14	once	TRBJ1-1	NA	CASSSRQTNTEAFF	TGTGCCAGCAGCTCTCGACAGACGAACACTGAAGCTTTCTTT
TRBV4-2	NA	TRBJ2-7	NA	CASSQDLLSYEQYF	TGTGCCAGCAGCCAAGATCTTCTCTCCTACGAGCAGTACTTC
TRBV19	NA	TRBJ1-1	TRBD1	CASSRPGTGMNTEAFF	TGTGCCAGTAGTAGACCCGGGACAGGCATGAACACTGAAGCTTTCTTT
TRBV19	NA	TRBJ2-1	TRBD2	CASGTSGPYYNEQFF	TGTGCCTCCGGGACTAGCGGGCCTTACTACAATGAGCAGTTCTTC
TRBV2	NA	TRBJ2-1	NA	CASSELGSSYNEQFF	TGTGCCAGCAGTGAGCTGGGGAGCTCCTACAATGAGCAGTTCTTC
TRBV19	NA	TRBJ2-3	NA	CASSITRLPSTDTQYF	TGTGCCAGTAGTATCACTAGACTTCCTAGCACAGATACGCAGTATTTT
TRBV5-6	NA	TRBJ1-2	TRBD1	CASSREMTGNYGYTF	TGTGCCAGCAGCCGAGAAATGACAGGGAACTATGGCTACACCTTC
TRBV5-1	NA	TRBJ2-2	NA	CASSLKGQGGPGELFF	TGCGCCAGCAGCTTGAAAGGACAGGGAGGGCCCGGGGAGCTGTTTTTT
TRBV5-8	NA	TRBJ1-1	NA	CASSPRTVDLNTEAFF	TGTGCCAGCAGCCCCCGGACTGTTGATTTGAACACTGAAGCTTTCTTT
TRBV4-3	NA	TRBJ2-1	TRBD2	CASSQDWGLAGRNEQFF	TGCGCCAGCAGCCAAGATTGGGGACTAGCGGGAAGAAATGAGCAGTTCTTC
TRBV5-6	NA	TRBJ1-5	TRBD1	CASSRNRGSGGNQPQHF	TGTGCCAGCAGCCGAAACAGGGGGTCAGGGGGCAATCAGCCCCAGCATTTT
TRBV7-9	few	TRBJ2-1	NA	CASTLRGLADNEQFF	TGTGCCAGCACCCTCCGGGGGCTAGCGGACAATGAGCAGTTCTTC
TRBV4-3	NA	TRBJ1-3	NA	CASSQTLQTATSGNTIYF	TGCGCCAGCAGCCAAACCCTTCAGACAGCAACCTCTGGAAACACCATATATTTT
TRBV19	NA	TRBJ2-1	TRBD2	CASSRLAGAYNEQFF	TGTGCCAGTAGCCGACTAGCGGGGGCCTACAATGAGCAGTTCTTC
TRBV6-5	NA	TRBJ2-2	TRBD1	CASRPQGAQDGELFF	TGTGCCAGCAGGCCGCAGGGGGCGCAGGACGGGGAGCTGTTTTTT
TRBV28	NA	TRBJ2-7	TRBD1	CASSDPFRDRGPTYEQYF	TGTGCCAGCAGTGACCCCTTCCGGGACAGGGGGCCCACCTACGAGCAGTACTTC
TRBV27	NA	TRBJ2-1	TRBD2	CASTGGTSEKTNEQFF	TGTGCCAGCACCGGCGGGACTAGCGAAAAAACCAATGAGCAGTTCTTC
TRBV4-3	NA	TRBJ1-2	TRBD1	CASSQDRALGYTF	TGCGCCAGCAGCCAGGACAGGGCTTTGGGCTACACCTTC
TRBV10-2	NA	TRBJ1-6	TRBD1	CASSESTTGNSPLHF	TGCGCCAGCAGTGAGTCGACGACAGGGAATTCACCCCTCCACTTT
TRBV4-1	NA	TRBJ1-1	NA	CASSQDSRVWDTEAFF	TGCGCCAGCAGCCAAGATTCGCGGGTTTGGGACACTGAAGCTTTCTTT
TRBV21-1	NA	TRBJ1-3	NA	CASSKGTGPGNTIYF	TGTGCCAGCAGCAAAGGGACAGGTCCTGGAAACACCATATATTTT
TRBV9	NA	TRBJ2-1	NA	CASSIYTGLHQFF	TGTGCCAGCAGCATCTATACGGGACTCCACCAGTTCTTC
TRBV11-1	NA	TRBJ1-6	TRBD1	CASSLGTANSPLHF	TGTGCCAGCAGCCTGGGGACAGCAAATTCACCCCTCCACTTT
TRBV6-6	NA	TRBJ1-1	NA	CASSYGGSRGNTEAFF	TGTGCCAGCAGTTACGGCGGCAGCAGGGGCAACACTGAAGCTTTCTTT
TRBV7-2	NA	TRBJ1-3	TRBD1	CASSLSWTGNGNTIYF	TGTGCCAGCAGCTTAAGTTGGACAGGCAATGGAAACACCATATATTTT